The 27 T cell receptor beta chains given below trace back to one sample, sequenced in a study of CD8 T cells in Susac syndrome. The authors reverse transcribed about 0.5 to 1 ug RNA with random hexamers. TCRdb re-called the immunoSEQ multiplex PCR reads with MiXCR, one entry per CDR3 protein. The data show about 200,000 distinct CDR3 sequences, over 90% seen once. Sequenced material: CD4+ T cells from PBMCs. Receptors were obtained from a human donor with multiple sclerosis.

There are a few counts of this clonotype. Here the CDR3 DNA reads TGTGCCAGCAGTCCCCGGGACTATACAGATACGCAGTATTTT. Translated, it gives CASSPRDYTDTQYF. This chain joins TRBV12-3 or TRBV12-4 and TRBJ2-3, with TRBD2 matching 7 bases. V shed 5 bases, J shed 3 bases, and the junction held 5 bases outside the gene matches. The CDR3 extends over 14 amino acids.

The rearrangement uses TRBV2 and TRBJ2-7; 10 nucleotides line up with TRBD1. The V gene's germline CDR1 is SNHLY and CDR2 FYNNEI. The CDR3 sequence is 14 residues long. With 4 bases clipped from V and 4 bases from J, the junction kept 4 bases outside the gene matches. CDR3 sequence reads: CASSAMGQGYEQYF. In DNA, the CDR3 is TGTGCCAGCAGTGCCATGGGACAGGGGTACGAGCAGTACTTC.

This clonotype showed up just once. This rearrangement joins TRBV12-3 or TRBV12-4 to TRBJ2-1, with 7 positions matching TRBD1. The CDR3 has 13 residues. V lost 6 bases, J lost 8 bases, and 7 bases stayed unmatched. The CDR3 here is CASRPGTDYEQFF. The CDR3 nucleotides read TGTGCCAGCAGACCAGGGACAGACTATGAGCAGTTCTTC.

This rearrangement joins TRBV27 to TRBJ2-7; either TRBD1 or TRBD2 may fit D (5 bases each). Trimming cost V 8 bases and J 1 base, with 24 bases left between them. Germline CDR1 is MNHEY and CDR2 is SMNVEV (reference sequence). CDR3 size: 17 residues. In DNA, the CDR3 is TGTGCCAGCTCTTCCCCGGGACGTAGTACAAATTCCTACGAGCAGTACTTC. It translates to CASSSPGRSTNSYEQYF.

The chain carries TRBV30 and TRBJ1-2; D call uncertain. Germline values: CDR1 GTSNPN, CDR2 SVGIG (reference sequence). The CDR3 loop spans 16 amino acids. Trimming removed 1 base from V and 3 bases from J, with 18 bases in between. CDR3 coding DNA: TGTGCCTGGAGTGGGCCGGGCGGGAAAAAATACTATGGCTACACCTTC. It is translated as CAWSGPGGKKYYGYTF.

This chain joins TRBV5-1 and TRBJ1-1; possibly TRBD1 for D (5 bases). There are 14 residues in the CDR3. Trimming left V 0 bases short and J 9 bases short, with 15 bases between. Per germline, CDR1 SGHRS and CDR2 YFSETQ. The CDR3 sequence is CASSLGGTEEKAFF. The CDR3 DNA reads TGCGCCAGCAGCTTGGGGGGGACGGAAGAAAAAGCTTTCTTT.

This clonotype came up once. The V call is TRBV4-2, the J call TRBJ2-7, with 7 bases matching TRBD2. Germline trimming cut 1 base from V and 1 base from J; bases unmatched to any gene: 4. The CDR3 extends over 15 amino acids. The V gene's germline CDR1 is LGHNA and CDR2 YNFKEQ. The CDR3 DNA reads TGTGCCAGCAGCCAAGCTCTAGCGGCTTCCTACGAGCAGTACTTC. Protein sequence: CASSQALAASYEQYF.

CDR3: CAWSVQKEAFF. CDR3 DNA: TGTGCCTGGAGTGTGCAGAAAGAAGCTTTCTTT. The rearrangement joins TRBV30 to TRBJ1-1; no definite D call. Looked up from germline, CDR1 is GTSNPN and CDR2 is SVGIG (reference sequence). The CDR3 loop spans 11 amino acids. Trimming removed 0 bases at V and 8 bases at J, with 7 bases between.

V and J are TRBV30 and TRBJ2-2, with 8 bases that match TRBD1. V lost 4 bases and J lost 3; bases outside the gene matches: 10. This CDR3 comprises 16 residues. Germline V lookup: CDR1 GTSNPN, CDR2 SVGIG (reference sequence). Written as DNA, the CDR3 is TGTGCCTGGACTCACAGGACAGGGAGGTACACCGGGGAGCTGTTTTTT. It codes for CAWTHRTGRYTGELFF.

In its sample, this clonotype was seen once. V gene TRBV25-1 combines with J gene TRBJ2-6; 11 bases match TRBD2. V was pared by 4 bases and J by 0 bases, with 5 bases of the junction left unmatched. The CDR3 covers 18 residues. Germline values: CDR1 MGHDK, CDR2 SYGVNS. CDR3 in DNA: TGTGCCAGCAGTGGAAATAGCGGGGGGGCCTCTGGGGCCAACGTCCTGACTTTC. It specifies CASSGNSGGASGANVLTF.

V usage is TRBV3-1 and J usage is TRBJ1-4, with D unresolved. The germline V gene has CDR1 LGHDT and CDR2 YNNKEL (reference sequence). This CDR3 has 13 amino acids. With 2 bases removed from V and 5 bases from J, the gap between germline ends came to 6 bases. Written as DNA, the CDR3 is TGTGCCAGCAGCCAACCGACAAATGAAAAACTGTTTTTT. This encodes CASSQPTNEKLFF.

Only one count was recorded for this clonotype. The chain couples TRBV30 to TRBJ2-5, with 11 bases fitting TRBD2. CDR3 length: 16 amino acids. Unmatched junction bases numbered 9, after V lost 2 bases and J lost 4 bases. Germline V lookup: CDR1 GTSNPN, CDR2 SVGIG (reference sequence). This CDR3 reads CAWSFSGGVRRETQYF. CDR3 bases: TGTGCCTGGAGTTTTAGCGGGGGGGTACGTAGAGAGACCCAGTACTTC.

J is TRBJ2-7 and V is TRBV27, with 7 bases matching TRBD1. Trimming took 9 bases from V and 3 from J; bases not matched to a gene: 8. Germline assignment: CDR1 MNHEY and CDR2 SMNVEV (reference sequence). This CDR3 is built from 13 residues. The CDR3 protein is CASTGAGRYEQYF. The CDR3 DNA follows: TGTGCCAGTACAGGGGCTGGCCGCTACGAGCAGTACTTC.

CDR3 protein: CASSSGTDFYTQYF. The DNA for the CDR3 is TGTGCCAGCAGTTCCGGGACAGACTTCTATACGCAGTATTTT. The V call is TRBV6-5, the J call TRBJ2-3, with TRBD1 matching over 7 bases. CDR1 is MNHEY, CDR2 SVGAGI, per germline. Losses at the gene ends were 4 bases for V and 7 bases for J; bases not matched to a gene: 8. The length of the CDR3 is 14 residues.

CDR3 protein: CASTTTGADTEAFF. The CDR3 coding sequence is TGTGCCAGCACTACGACGGGAGCGGACACTGAAGCTTTCTTT. The chain has TRBV9 and TRBJ1-1; D is ambiguous. The germline CDR1 and CDR2 sequences are SGDLS and YYNGEE. The CDR3 runs to 14 residues. V dropped 6 bases and J dropped 3 bases, with 15 bases sitting between them.

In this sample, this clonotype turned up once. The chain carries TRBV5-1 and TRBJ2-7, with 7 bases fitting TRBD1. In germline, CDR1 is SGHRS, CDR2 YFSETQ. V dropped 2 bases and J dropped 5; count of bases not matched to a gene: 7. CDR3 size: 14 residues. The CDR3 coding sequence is TGCGCCAGCAGCTTATCCGGGACAGTAAACGAGCAGTACTTC. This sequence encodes CASSLSGTVNEQYF.

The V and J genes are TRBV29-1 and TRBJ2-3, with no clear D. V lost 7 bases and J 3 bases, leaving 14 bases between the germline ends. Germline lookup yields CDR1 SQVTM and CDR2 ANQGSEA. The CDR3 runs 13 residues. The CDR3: CSAAGTRTDTQYF. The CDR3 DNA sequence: TGCAGCGCGGCCGGCACCCGGACAGATACGCAGTATTTT.

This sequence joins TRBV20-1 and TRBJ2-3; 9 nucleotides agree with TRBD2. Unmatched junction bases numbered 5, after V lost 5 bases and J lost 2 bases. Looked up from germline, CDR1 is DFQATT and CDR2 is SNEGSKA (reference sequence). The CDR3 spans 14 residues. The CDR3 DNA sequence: TGCAGTGCTGGGATAGCGGGGGACACAGATACGCAGTATTTT. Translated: CSAGIAGDTDTQYF.

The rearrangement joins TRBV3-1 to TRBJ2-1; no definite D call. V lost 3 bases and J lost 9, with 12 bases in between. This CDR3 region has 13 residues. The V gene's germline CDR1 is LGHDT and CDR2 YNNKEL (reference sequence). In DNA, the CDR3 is TGTGCCAGCAGCCACCTTCCTCTGGGTGAGCAGTTCTTC. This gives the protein CASSHLPLGEQFF.

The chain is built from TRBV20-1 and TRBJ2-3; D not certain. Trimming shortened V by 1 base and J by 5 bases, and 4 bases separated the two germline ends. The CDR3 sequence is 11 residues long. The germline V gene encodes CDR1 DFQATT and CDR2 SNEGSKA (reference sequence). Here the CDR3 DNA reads TGCAGTGCTAGAGTTGGAGATACGCAGTATTTT. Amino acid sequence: CSARVGDTQYF.

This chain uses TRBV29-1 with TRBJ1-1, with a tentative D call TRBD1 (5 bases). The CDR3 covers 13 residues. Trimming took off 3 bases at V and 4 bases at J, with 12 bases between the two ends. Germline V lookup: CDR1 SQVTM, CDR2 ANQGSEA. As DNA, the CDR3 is TGCAGCGTTGAGCCCAGGGAGGGCACTGAAGCTTTCTTT. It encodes CSVEPREGTEAFF.

The CDR3 nucleotides are TGTGCCAGCAGCTCGGACAGTAACACTGAAGCTTTCTTT. Translated: CASSSDSNTEAFF. The genes are TRBV7-3 and TRBJ1-1; maybe TRBD1 (6 bases). V was cut by 4 bases and J by 2 bases, with 8 bases left in between. Germline V gene lookup returns CDR1 SGHTA and CDR2 FQGTGA. The CDR3 sequence is 13 residues long. The whole variable domain, remainder taken from reference TRBV7-3 and TRBJ1-1, is GAGVSQTPSNKVTEKGKYVELRCDPISGHTALYWYRQSLGQGPEFLIYFQGTGAADDSGLPNDRFFAVRPEGSVSTLKIQRTERGDSAVYLCASSSDSNTEAFFGQGTRLTVV.

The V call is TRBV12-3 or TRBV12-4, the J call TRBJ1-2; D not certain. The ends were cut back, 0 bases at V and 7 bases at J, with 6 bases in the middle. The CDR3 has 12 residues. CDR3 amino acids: CASSLANGGYTF. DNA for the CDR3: TGTGCCAGCAGTTTAGCGAACGGTGGCTACACCTTC.

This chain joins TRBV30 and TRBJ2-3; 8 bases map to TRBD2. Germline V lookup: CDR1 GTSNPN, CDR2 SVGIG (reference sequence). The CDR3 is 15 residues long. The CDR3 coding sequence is TGTGCTCACGGAGTAGCGGGGTCCGTGACAGATACGCAGTATTTT. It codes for CAHGVAGSVTDTQYF.

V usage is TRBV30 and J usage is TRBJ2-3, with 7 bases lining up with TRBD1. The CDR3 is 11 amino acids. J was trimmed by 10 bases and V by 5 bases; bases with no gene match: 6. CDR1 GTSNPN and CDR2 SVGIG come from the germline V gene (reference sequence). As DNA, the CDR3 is TGTGCCTGGGGCCCAGGGGGAGCGCAGTATTTT. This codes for CAWGPGGAQYF.

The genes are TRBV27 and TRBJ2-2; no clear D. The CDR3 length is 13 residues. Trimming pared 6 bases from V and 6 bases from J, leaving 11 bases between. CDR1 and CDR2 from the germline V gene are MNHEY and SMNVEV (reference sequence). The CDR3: CASSEIIAGELFF. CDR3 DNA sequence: TGTGCCAGCAGCGAGATAATTGCCGGGGAGCTGTTTTTT.

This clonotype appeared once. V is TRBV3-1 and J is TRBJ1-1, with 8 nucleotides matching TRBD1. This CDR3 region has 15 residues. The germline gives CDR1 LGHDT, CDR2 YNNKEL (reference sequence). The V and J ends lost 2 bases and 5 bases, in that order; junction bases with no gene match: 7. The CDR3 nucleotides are TGTGCCAGCAGCCAAATTGACAGGGGCGGAACTGAAGCTTTCTTT. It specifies CASSQIDRGGTEAFF.